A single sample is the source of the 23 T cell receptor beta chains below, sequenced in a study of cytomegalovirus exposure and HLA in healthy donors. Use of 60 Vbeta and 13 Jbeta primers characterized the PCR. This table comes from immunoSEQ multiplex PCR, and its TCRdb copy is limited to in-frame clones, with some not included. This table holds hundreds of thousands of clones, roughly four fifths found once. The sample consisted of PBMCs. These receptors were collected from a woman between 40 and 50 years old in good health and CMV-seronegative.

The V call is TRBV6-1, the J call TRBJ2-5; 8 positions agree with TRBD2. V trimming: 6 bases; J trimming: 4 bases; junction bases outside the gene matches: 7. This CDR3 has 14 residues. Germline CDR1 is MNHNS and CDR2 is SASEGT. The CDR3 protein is CASRDGGAPETQYF. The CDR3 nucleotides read TGTGCCAGCAGGGACGGGGGGGCCCCAGAGACCCAGTACTTC.

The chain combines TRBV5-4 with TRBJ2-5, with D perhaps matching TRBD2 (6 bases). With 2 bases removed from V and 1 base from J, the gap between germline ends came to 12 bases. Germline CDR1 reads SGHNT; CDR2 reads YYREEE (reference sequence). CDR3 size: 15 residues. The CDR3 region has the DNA TGTGCCAGCAGCTTCTTCGGGGGAGGCCAAGAGACCCAGTACTTC. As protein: CASSFFGGGQETQYF.

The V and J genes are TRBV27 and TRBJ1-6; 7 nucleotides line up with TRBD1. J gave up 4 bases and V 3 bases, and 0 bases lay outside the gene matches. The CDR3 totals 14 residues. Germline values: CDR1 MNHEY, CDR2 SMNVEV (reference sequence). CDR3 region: CASSLTGYNSPLHF. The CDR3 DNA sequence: TGTGCCAGCAGTTTGACAGGGTATAATTCACCCCTCCACTTT.

In DNA form, the CDR3 reads TGTGCCAGCAGTGTTCCGGGAAATCAGCCCCAGCATTTT. This sequence encodes CASSVPGNQPQHF. The V call is TRBV28, the J call TRBJ1-5; D is uncertain. V was clipped by 5 bases and J by 4 bases, with 9 bases between them. This CDR3 is built from 13 residues. Germline values: CDR1 MDHEN, CDR2 SYDVKM.

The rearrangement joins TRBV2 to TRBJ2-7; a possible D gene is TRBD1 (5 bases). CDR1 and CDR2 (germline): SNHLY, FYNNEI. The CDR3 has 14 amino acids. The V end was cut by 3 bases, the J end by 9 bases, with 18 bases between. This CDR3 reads CASSETDKPPLQYF. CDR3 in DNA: TGTGCCAGCAGTGAGACAGATAAACCCCCGCTGCAGTACTTC.

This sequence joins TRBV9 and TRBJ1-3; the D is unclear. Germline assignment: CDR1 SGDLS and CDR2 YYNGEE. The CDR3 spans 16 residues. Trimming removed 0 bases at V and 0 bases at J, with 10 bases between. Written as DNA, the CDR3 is TGTGCCAGCAGCGTAGATCACAAAAGCTCTGGAAACACCATATATTTT. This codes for CASSVDHKSSGNTIYF.

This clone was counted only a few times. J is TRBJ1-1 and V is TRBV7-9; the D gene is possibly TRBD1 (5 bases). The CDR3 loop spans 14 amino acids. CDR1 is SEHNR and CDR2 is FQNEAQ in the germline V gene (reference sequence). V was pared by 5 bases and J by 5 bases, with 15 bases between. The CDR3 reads CASSSGTRPTEAFF. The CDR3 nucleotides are TGTGCCAGCAGCAGCGGGACGCGGCCTACTGAAGCTTTCTTT.

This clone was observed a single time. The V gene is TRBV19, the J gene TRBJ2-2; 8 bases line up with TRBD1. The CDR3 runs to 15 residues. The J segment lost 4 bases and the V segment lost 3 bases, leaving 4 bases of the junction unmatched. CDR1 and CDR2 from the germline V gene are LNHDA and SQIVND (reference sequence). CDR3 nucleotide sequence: TGTGCCAGTAGTATTGGACAGGGCGGCACCGGGGAGCTGTTTTTT. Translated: CASSIGQGGTGELFF.

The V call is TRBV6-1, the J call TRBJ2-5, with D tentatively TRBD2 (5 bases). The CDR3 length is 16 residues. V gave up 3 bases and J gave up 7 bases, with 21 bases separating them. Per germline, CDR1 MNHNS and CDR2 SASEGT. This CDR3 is CASSDKSGRHPGTQYF. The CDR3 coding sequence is TGTGCCAGCAGTGACAAGAGCGGACGGCACCCAGGGACCCAGTACTTC.

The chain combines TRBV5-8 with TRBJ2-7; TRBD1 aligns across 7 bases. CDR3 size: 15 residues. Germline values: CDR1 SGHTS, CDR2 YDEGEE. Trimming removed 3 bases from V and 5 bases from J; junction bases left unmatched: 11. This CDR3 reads CASSSGQNYPHEQYF. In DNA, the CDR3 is TGTGCCAGCAGCTCGGGACAGAATTACCCCCACGAGCAGTACTTC.

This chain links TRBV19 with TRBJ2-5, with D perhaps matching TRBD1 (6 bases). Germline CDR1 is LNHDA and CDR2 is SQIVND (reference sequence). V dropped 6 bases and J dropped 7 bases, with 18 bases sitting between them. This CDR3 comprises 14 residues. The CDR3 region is CASSPPGRRGTQYF. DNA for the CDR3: TGTGCCAGTAGCCCTCCGGGACGCAGGGGGACCCAGTACTTC.

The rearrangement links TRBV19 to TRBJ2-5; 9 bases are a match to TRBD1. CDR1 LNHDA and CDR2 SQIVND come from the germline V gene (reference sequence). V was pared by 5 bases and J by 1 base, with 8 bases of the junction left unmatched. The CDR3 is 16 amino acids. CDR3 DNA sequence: TGTGCCAGTAGTGCTCCGGGACAGGGTCGCCAAGAGACCCAGTACTTC. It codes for CASSAPGQGRQETQYF.

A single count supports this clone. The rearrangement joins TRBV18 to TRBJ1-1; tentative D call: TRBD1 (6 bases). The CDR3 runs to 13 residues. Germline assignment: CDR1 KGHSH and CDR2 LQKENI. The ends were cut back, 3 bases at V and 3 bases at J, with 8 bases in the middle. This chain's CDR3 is CASSPRQDTEAFF. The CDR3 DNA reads TGTGCCAGCTCACCCCGACAGGACACTGAAGCTTTCTTT.

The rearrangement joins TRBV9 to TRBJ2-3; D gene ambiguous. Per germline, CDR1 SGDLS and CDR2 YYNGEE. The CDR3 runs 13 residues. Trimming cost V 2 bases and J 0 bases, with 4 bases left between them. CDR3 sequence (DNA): TGTGCCAGCAGCGTTAGCAGCACAGATACGCAGTATTTT. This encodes CASSVSSTDTQYF.

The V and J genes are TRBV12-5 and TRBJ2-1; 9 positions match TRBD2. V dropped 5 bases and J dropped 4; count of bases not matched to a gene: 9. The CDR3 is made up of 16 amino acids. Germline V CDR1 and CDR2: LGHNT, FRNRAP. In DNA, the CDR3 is TGTGCTAGTGGTCTTGACGCGGGGGGGCCGTACAATGAGCAGTTCTTC. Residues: CASGLDAGGPYNEQFF.

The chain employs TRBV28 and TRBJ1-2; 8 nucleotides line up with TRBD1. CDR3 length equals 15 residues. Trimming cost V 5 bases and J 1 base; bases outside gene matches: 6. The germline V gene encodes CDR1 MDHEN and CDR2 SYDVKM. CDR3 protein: CASSPGGAYNYGYTF. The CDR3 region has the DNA TGTGCCAGCAGTCCAGGGGGCGCTTATAACTATGGCTACACCTTC.

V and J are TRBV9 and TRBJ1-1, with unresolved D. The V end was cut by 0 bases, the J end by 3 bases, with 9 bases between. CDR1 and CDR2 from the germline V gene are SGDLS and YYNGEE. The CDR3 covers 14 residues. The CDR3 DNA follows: TGTGCCAGCAGCGTAGAACAGTTCGACACTGAAGCTTTCTTT. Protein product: CASSVEQFDTEAFF.

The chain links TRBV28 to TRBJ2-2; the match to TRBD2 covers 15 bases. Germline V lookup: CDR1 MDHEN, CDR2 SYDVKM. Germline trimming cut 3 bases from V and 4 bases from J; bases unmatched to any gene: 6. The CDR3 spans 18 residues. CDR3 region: CASSFGTSGGRGTGELFF. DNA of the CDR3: TGTGCCAGCAGTTTCGGGACTAGCGGGGGGAGGGGCACCGGGGAGCTGTTTTTT. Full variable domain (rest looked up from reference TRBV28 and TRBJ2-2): DVKVTQSSRYLVKRTGEKVFLECVQDMDHENMFWYRQDPGLGLRLIYFSYDVKMKEKGDIPEGYSVSREKKERFSLILESASTNQTSMYLCASSFGTSGGRGTGELFFGEGSRLTVL.

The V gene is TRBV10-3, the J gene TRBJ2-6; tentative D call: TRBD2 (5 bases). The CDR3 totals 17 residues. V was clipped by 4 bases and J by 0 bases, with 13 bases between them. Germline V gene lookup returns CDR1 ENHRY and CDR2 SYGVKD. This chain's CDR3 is CAISGWAGLSGANVLTF. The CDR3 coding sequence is TGTGCCATCAGTGGCTGGGCAGGACTCTCTGGGGCCAACGTCCTGACTTTC.

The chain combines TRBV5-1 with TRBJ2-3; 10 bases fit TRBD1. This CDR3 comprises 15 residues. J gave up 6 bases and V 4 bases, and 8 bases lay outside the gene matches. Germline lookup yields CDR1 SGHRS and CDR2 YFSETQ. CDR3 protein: CASSAGQGHGDTQYF. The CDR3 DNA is TGCGCCAGCAGCGCGGGACAGGGGCACGGGGATACGCAGTATTTT.

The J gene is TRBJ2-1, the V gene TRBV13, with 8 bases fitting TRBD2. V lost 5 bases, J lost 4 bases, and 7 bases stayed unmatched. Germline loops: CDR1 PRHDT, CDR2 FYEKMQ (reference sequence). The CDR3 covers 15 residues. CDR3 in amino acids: CASSTSGGVYNEQFF. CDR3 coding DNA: TGTGCCAGCAGCACCTCGGGGGGGGTATACAATGAGCAGTTCTTC.

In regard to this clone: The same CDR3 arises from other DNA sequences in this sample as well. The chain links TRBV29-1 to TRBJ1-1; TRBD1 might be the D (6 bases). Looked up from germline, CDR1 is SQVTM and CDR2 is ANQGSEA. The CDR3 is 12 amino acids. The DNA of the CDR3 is TGCAGTGCCGGACAGAGAAACACTGAAGCTTTCTTT. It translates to CSAGQRNTEAFF.

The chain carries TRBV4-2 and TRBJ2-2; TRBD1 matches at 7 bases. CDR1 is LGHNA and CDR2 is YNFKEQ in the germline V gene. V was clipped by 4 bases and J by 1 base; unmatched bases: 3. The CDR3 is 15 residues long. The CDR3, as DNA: TGTGCCAGCAGCCCCCGGGACAGGAACACCGGGGAGCTGTTTTTT. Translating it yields CASSPRDRNTGELFF.